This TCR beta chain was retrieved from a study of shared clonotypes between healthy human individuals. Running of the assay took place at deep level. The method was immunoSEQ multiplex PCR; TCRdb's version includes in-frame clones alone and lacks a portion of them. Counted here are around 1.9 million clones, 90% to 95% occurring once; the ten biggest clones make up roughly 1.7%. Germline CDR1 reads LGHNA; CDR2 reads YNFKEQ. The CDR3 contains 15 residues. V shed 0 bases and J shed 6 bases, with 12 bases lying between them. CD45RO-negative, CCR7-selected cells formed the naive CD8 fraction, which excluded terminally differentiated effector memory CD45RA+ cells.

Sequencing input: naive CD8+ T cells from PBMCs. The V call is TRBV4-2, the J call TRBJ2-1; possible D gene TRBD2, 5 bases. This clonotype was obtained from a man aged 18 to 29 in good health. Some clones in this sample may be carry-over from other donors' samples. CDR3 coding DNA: TGTGCCAGCAGCCAAGACCCGCTAGCCCCCAATGAGCAGTTCTTC. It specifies CASSQDPLAPNEQFF.